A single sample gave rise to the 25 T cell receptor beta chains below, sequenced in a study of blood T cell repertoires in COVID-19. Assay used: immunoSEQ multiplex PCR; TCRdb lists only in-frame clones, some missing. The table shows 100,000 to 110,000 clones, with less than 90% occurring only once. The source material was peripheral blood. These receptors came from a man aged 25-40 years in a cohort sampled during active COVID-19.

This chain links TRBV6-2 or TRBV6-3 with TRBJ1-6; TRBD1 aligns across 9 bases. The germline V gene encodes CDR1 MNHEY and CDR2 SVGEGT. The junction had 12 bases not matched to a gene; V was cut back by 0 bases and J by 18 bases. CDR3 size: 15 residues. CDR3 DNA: TGTGCCAGCAGTTACTCGAGGACAGGGGATAAAAGGAGCCACTTT. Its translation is CASSYSRTGDKRSHF.

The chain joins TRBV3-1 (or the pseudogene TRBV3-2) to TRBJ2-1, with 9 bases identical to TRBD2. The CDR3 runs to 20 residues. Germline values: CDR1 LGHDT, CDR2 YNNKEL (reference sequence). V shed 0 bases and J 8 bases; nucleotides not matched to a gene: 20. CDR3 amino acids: CASSQELLVSGTSPFDEQFF. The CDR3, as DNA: TGTGCCAGCAGCCAAGAGCTTTTGGTATCCGGGACTAGCCCCTTCGATGAGCAGTTCTTC.

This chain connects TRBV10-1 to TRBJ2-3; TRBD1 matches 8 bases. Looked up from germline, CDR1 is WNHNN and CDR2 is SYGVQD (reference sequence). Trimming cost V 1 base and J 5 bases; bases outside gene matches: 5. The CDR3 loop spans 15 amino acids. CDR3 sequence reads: CASSEFLQGGDTQYF. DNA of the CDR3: TGCGCCAGCAGTGAGTTCCTACAGGGGGGAGATACGCAGTATTTT.

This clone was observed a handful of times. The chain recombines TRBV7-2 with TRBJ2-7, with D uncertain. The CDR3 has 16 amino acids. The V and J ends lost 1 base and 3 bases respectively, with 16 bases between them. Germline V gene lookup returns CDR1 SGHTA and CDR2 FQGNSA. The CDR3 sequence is CASSLGSGGAIYEQYF. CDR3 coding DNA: TGTGCCAGCAGCTTAGGCTCGGGTGGAGCAATCTACGAGCAGTACTTC.

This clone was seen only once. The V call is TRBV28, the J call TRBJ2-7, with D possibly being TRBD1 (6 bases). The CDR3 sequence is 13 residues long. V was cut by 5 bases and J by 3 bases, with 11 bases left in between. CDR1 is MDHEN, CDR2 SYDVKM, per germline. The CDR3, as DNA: TGTGCCAGCAGTCACTCACAGGGCTACGAGCAGTACTTC. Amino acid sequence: CASSHSQGYEQYF.

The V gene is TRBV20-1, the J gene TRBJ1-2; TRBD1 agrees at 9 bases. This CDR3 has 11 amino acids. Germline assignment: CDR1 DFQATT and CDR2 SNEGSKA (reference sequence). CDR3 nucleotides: TGCGGACAGGGGATTAACTATGGCTACACCTTC. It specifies CGQGINYGYTF.

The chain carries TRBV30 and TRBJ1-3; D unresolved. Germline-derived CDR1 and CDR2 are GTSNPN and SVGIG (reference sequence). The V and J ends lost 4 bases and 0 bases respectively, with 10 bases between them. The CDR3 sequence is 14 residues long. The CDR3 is CAWMRPISGNTIYF. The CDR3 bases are TGTGCCTGGATGCGGCCGATCTCTGGAAACACCATATATTTT.

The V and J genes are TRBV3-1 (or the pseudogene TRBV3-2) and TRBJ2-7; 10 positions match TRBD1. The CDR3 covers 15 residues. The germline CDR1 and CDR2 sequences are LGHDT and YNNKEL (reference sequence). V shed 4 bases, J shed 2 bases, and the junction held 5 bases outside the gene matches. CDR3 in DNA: TGTGCCAGCAGCCCGCGGACAGGGGGGACCTACGAGCAGTACTTC. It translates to CASSPRTGGTYEQYF.

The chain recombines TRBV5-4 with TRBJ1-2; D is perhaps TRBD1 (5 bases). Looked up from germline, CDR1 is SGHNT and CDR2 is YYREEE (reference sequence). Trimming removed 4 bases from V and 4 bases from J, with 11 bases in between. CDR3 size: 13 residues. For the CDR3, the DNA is TGTGCCAGCAGCCTACGGGGGGGCTATGGCTACACCTTC. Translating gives CASSLRGGYGYTF.

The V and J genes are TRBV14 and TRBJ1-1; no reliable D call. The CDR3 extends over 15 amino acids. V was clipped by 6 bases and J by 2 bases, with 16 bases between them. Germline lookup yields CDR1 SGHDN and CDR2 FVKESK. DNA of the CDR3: TGTGCCAGCAGGGAGACTACGGGGTCCAACACTGAAGCTTTCTTT. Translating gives CASRETTGSNTEAFF.

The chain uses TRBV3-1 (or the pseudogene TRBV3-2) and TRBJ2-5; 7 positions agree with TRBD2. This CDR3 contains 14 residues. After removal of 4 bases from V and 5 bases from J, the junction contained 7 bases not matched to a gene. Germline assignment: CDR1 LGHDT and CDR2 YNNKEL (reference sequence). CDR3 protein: CASSPTWGGETQYF. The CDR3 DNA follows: TGTGCCAGCAGCCCGACCTGGGGGGGTGAGACCCAGTACTTC.

The CDR3 is CASSYSSRSPDRDLDNEQFF. The CDR3 DNA sequence: TGTGCCAGCAGTTACTCGAGTCGGTCCCCGGACAGGGACTTGGACAATGAGCAGTTCTTC. J is TRBJ2-1 and V is TRBV6-2 or TRBV6-3, with 8 bases that match TRBD1. CDR1 and CDR2 (germline): MNHEY, SVGEGT. V shed 0 bases and J 5 bases; nucleotides not matched to a gene: 18. This CDR3 is 20 amino acids long.

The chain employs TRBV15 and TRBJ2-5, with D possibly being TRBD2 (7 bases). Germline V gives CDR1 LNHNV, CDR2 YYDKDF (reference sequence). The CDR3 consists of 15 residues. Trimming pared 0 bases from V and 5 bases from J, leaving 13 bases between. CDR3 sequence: CATSRDRGAGETQYF. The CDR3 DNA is TGTGCCACCAGCAGAGATCGGGGGGCGGGGGAGACCCAGTACTTC.

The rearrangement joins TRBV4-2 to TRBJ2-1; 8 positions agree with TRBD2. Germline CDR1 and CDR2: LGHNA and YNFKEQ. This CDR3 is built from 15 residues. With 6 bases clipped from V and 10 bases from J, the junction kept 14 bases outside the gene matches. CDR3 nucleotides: TGTGCCAGCAGACCCCCCGGGACTAGAATAAGGGAGCAGTTCTTC. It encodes CASRPPGTRIREQFF.

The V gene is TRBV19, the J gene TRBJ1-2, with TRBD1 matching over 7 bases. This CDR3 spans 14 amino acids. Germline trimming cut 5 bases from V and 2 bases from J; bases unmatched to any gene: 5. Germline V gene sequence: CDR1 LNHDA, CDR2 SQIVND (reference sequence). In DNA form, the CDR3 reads TGTGCCAGTAGTTCCGGGACAGTAAACTATGGCTACACCTTC. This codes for CASSSGTVNYGYTF.

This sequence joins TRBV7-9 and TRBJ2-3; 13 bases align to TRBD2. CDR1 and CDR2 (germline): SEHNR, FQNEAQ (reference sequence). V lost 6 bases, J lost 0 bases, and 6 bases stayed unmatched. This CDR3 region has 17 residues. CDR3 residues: CASRPGLAGSSTDTQYF. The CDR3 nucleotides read TGTGCCAGCAGACCGGGACTAGCGGGATCTAGCACAGATACGCAGTATTTT. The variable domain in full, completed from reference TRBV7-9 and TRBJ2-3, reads DTGVSQNPRHKITKRGQNVTFRCDPISEHNRLYWYRQTLGQGPEFLTYFQNEAQLEKSRLLSDRFSAERPKGSFSTLEIQRTEQGDSAMYLCASRPGLAGSSTDTQYFGPGTRLTVL.

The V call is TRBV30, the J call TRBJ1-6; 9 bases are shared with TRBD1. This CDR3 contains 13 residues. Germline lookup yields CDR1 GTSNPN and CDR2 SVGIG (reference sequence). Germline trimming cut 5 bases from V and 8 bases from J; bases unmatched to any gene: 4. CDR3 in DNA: TGTGCCTGGGCGGGACAGGGAGATTCACCCCTCCACTTT. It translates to CAWAGQGDSPLHF.

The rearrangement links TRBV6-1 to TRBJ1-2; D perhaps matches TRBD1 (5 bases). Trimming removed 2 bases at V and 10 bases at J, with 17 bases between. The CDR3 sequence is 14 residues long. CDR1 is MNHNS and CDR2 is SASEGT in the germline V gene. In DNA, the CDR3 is TGTGCCAGCAGTGAAAGGGGTACGTGGGGTGTCTACACCTTC. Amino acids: CASSERGTWGVYTF.

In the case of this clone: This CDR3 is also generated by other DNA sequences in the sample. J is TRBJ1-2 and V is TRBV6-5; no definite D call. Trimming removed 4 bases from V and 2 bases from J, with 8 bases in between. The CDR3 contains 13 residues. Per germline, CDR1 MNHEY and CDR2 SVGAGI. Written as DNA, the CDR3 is TGTGCCAGCAGTTGGACGGGAAACTATGGCTACACCTTC. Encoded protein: CASSWTGNYGYTF.

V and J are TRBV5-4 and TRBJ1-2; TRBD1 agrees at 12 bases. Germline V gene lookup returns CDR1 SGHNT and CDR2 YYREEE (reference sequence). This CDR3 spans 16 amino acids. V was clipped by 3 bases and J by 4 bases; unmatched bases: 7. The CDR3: CASSSSGTGGAYGYTF. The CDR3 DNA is TGTGCCAGCAGCTCTTCCGGGACAGGGGGCGCCTATGGCTACACCTTC.

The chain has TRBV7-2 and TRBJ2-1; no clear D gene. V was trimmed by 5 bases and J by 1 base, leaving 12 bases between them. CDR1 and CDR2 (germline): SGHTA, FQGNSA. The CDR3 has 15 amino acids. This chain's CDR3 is CASSPSHSSYNEQFF. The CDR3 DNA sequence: TGTGCCAGCAGCCCGAGTCACTCTTCCTACAATGAGCAGTTCTTC.

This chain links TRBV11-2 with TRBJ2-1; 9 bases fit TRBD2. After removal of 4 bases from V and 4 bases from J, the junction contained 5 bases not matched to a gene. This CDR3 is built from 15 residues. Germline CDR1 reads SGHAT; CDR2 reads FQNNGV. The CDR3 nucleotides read TGTGCCAGCAGCTCCCAGCGGGGGGCTTACAATGAGCAGTTCTTC. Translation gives CASSSQRGAYNEQFF.

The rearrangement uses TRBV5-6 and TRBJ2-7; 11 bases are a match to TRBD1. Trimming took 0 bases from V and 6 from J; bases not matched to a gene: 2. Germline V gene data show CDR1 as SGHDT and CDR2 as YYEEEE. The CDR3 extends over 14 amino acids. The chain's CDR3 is CASSLAGQGGEQYF. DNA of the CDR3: TGTGCCAGCAGCTTGGCGGGACAGGGGGGCGAGCAGTACTTC.

The CDR3 region is CASNPGGYEQYF. DNA for the CDR3: TGTGCCAGCAACCCAGGAGGTTACGAGCAGTACTTC. The V and J genes are TRBV6-5 and TRBJ2-7, with a possible D match to TRBD2 (5 bases). The CDR3 runs 12 residues. V lost 7 bases and J 4 bases, leaving 11 bases between the germline ends. Germline CDR1 and CDR2: MNHEY and SVGAGI.

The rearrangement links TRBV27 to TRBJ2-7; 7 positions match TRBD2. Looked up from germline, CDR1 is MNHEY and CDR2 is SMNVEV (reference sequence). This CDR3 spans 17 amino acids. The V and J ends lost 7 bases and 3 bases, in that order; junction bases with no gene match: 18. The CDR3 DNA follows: TGTGCCAGCAATGAGAGGGGAGGCGGACTAGGAGGCTACGAGCAGTACTTC. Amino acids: CASNERGGGLGGYEQYF.